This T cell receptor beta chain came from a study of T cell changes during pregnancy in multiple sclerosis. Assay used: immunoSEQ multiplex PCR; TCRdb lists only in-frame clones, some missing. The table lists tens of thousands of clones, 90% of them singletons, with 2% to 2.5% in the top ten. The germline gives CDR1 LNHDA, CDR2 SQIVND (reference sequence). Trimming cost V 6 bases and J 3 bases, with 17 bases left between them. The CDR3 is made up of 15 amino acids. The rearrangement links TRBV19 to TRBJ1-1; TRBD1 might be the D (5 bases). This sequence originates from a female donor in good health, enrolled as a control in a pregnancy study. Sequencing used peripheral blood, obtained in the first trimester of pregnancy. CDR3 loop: CASSPAGRVYTEAFF. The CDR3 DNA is TGTGCCAGTAGCCCAGCGGGCAGGGTGTACACTGAAGCTTTCTTT.